The 5 T cell receptor beta chains below were found in one sample sequenced in a study of STAT5B mutations in CD4+ large granular lymphocyte leukemia. Profiled with immunoSEQ multiplex PCR; TCRdb holds only in-frame clones, not every one. This table has 6,000 or so clones, about three quarters appearing once. The sample was PBMCs. These receptors came from a woman in her sixties or seventies with CD4+ T-cell large granular lymphocyte leukemia.

This chain joins TRBV4-3 and TRBJ1-4; D is perhaps TRBD1 (6 bases). V shed 0 bases and J shed 8 bases, with 13 bases lying between them. Germline V gene lookup returns CDR1 LGHNA and CDR2 YSLEER. There are 15 residues in the CDR3. CDR3 nucleotide sequence: TGCGCCAGCAGCCAAGACAGGGGATTCAGAGAAAAACTGTTTTTT. Its translation is CASSQDRGFREKLFF.

The chain links TRBV9 to TRBJ1-1; D unresolved. The CDR3 has 14 residues. Germline CDR1 and CDR2: SGDLS and YYNGEE. The V and J ends lost 0 bases and 5 bases respectively, with 11 bases between them. CDR3 bases: TGTGCCAGCAGCGTAGGGAGAGGGAGGACTGAAGCTTTCTTT. Translation: CASSVGRGRTEAFF.

V gene TRBV19 combines with J gene TRBJ1-5; 11 bases map to TRBD1. After removal of 1 base from V and 3 bases from J, the junction contained 5 bases not matched to a gene. The CDR3 is 17 amino acids. Looked up from germline, CDR1 is LNHDA and CDR2 is SQIVND (reference sequence). The CDR3 sequence is CASSIVGTGGYNQPQHF. CDR3 nucleotides: TGTGCCAGTAGTATAGTTGGGACAGGGGGATACAATCAGCCCCAGCATTTT.

The genes are TRBV11-3 and TRBJ2-2; 13 nucleotides agree with TRBD2. The trim removed 5 bases at V and 3 bases at J, leaving 9 bases unmatched. The CDR3 has 18 residues. Germline V CDR1 and CDR2: SGHNT, YENEEA. The CDR3 here is CASSGTSGGAGDTGELFF. CDR3 DNA: TGTGCCAGCAGCGGTACTAGCGGGGGGGCCGGGGACACCGGGGAGCTGTTTTTT.

The chain couples TRBV10-3 to TRBJ2-7, with TRBD2 matching 13 bases. The trim removed 4 bases at V and 7 bases at J, leaving 7 bases unmatched. The CDR3 spans 15 residues. The germline V gene encodes CDR1 ENHRY and CDR2 SYGVKD. CDR3 nucleotide sequence: TGTGCCATCAGTGGGACTAGCGGGGGTGCAGGTGAGCAGTACTTC. Protein sequence: CAISGTSGGAGEQYF.